This T cell receptor (beta chain) comes out of a study of response to subunit inactivated influenza vaccine. Findings and caveats of the study: Every seasonal influenza vaccination brings in few new T cells, the authors suggested.

To note about this clonotype: Its matching antigen is unknown.

The CDR3 consists of 15 residues. The germline V and J ends were trimmed by 5 bases and 2 bases, with 10 bases remaining between them. TCRdb re-analysed the RT-PCR reads in MiXCR, keeping a single row per CDR3 protein. Altogether around 320,000 distinct CDR3 sequences are present, 22% being singletons, with the ten largest covering under 13%. This chain joins TRBV12-3 or TRBV12-4 and TRBJ2-6, with D possibly being TRBD2 (6 bases). The receptor comes from a man aged 45 to 70 who received an inactivated influenza vaccine. The sequences come from PBMCs from blood, collected 21 months after vaccination. CDR3 in amino acids: CASSPWGAGANVLTF. The DNA of the CDR3 is TGTGCCAGCAGTCCCTGGGGGGCTGGGGCCAACGTCCTGACTTTC.